These T cell receptor beta chains were read from a single sample in a study of T cell repertoires in cytomegalovirus infection. TCRdb redid the calling of the reads with MiXCR, one entry per CDR3 protein. The table shows fewer than 550,000 distinct CDR3 sequences, with 26% occurring only once. Sequenced sample: PBMCs. All receptors derive from a human donor in good health (CMV status not recorded). Some clones in this sample may be carry-over from other donors' samples. The CDR3 runs from the conserved cysteine through the conserved F or W. The order of the fields is D gene, clone size, V gene, J gene, CDR3 DNA, CDR3 protein. The D gene is left open where the match is weak. Not every row has a clone size; where given, it reads once, few, many or a size class.

.	.	TRBV6-1	TRBJ2-5	TGTGCCAGCAGTACTGACGGATTACCTAGGGAGACCCAGTACTTC	CASSTDGLPRETQYF
.	.	TRBV7-6	TRBJ1-3	TGTGCCAGCAGCTCCGACCCCCAGGGCAACACCATATATTTT	CASSSDPQGNTIYF
.	.	TRBV29-1	TRBJ1-6	TGCAGCGTGGGAAGGGACCTTAATTCACCCCTCCACTTT	CSVGRDLNSPLHF
.	.	TRBV11-2	TRBJ2-1	TGTGCCAGCAGCTTAGAAGTAGGAGCGGCAGCCAACAATGAGCAGTTCTTC	CASSLEVGAAANNEQFF
.	once	TRBV28	TRBJ1-5	TGTGCCAGCAGTCCCCCGACAGTGCATCAGCCCCAGCATTTT	CASSPPTVHQPQHF
.	many	TRBV7-2	TRBJ1-5	TGTGCCAGCAGTTACCGCAGGGATCAGCCCCAGCATTTT	CASSYRRDQPQHF
TRBD1	few	TRBV19	TRBJ1-5	TGTGCCAGTAGTATGGACAGGGGGGGCAATCAGCCCCAGCATTTT	CASSMDRGGNQPQHF
.	.	TRBV10-3	TRBJ1-2	TGTGCCATCAGTGATATTAAGGGGAGCTATGGCTACACCTTC	CAISDIKGSYGYTF
.	few	TRBV20-1	TRBJ1-6	TGCAGTGCTAGAGAAAAAACGGGGTTCAATAATTCACCCCTCCACTTT	CSAREKTGFNNSPLHF
TRBD1	.	TRBV7-4	TRBJ1-2	TGTGCCAGCAGCCTGACAGGGGGATTGATTGGCTACACCTTC	CASSLTGGLIGYTF
.	few	TRBV20-1	TRBJ1-1	TGCAGTGCTTCCAAGCGCCCCAAGACTGAAGCTTTCTTT	CSASKRPKTEAFF
.	.	TRBV20-1	TRBJ2-5	TGCAGCGCGAGCGGTCAGGAAGAGACCCAGTACTTC	CSASGQEETQYF
.	once	TRBV29-1	TRBJ2-7	TGCAGCGCCGAAGGGTGGGCGCGGGAAAACTCCTACGAGCAGTACTTC	CSAEGWARENSYEQYF
.	.	TRBV4-3	TRBJ2-1	TGCGCCAGCAGCCAAGATCCCTACCGGGACTCTGAGCAGTTCTTC	CASSQDPYRDSEQFF
.	.	TRBV20-1	TRBJ1-5	TGCAGTGCTAGTATTCTGGGACGGTGGAATCAGCCCCAGCATTTT	CSASILGRWNQPQHF
TRBD2	few	TRBV20-1	TRBJ2-3	TGCAGCTGCGGCGGCGGGAGGGTTAGGACAGATACGCAGTATTTT	CSCGGGRVRTDTQYF
.	many	TRBV7-2	TRBJ2-3	TGTGCCAGCAGCTTAGCGCGAAAAGATACGCAGTATTTT	CASSLARKDTQYF
.	many	TRBV11-2	TRBJ2-5	TGTGCCAGCAGCGCCGAAGAGACCCAGTACTTC	CASSAEETQYF
TRBD2	.	TRBV6-2/TRBV6-3	TRBJ2-1	TGTGCCAGCAAGAATAGCCCGGGACTAGCGGGAGGGAGGTCCCATGAGCAGTTCTTC	CASKNSPGLAGGRSHEQFF
.	few	TRBV7-2	TRBJ2-5	TGTGCCAGCAGCAAATTTATTTGGCAGGGGCGACAAAAAACAAACCAAGAGACCCAGTACTTC	CASSKFIWQGRQKTNQETQYF
.	.	TRBV5-6	TRBJ1-1	TGTGCCAGCAGCTTGGTAGATGGGACCAGGGCTTTCTTT	CASSLVDGTRAFF
TRBD2	few	TRBV27	TRBJ2-3	TGTGCCAGCGGATCAGGGCCTAGCGGACCGACTAGCACAGATACGCAGTATTTT	CASGSGPSGPTSTDTQYF
.	many	TRBV6-1	TRBJ2-1	TGTGCCAGCAGTTTTACTAGTGGCGATGAGCAGTTCTTC	CASSFTSGDEQFF
.	.	TRBV7-6	TRBJ2-3	TGTGCCAGCAGCTTAAGCAGGGGAGATACGCAGTATTTT	CASSLSRGDTQYF
TRBD1	many	TRBV7-2	TRBJ1-2	TGTGCCAGCAGCTTTGTCGGACAGGGTGGTGGCTACACCTTC	CASSFVGQGGGYTF
.	.	TRBV11-3	TRBJ1-3	TGTGCCAGCAGCCCGCAGTCGGCGGAGAAAGCTGGAAACACCATATATTTT	CASSPQSAEKAGNTIYF